This TCR beta chain was captured in a study of brain T cells in children with intractable seizures. Specified time point: blood from clinic visit 5 months post-surgery; TSC patient then seizure free. Germline lookup yields CDR1 MNHEY and CDR2 SVGAGI. Trimming left V 2 bases short and J 5 bases short, with 7 bases between. This CDR3 is 13 amino acids long. TCRdb's copy holds only in-frame clones and misses some; the assay was immunoSEQ multiplex PCR. The sample yields about 340,000 clones, 93% seen once. The sample here was peripheral blood, taken 4 to 5 months after surgery. The gene calls are TRBV6-5 and TRBJ2-1; D not certain. The sequence derives from a boy less than two years old with tuberous sclerosis and intractable seizures. The CDR3 DNA reads TGTGCCAGCAGTTACGACGACAACAATGAGCAGTTCTTC. Translated, it gives CASSYDDNNEQFF.